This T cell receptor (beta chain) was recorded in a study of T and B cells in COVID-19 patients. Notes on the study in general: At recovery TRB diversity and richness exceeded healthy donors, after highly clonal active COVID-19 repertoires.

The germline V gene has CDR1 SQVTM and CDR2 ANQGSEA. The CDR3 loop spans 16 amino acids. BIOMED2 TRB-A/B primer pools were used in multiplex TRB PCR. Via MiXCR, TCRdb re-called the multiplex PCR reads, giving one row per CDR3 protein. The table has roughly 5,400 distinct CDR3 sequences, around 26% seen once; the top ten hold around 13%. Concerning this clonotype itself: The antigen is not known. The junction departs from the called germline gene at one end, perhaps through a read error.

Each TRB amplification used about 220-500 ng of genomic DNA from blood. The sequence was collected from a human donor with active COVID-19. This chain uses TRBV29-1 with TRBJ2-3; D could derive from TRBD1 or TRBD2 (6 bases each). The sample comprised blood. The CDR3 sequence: CSVEGGRKSGADTQYF. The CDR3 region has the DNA TGCAGCGTGGAAGGGGGGCGCAAATCCGGTGCAGATACGCAGTATTTT.